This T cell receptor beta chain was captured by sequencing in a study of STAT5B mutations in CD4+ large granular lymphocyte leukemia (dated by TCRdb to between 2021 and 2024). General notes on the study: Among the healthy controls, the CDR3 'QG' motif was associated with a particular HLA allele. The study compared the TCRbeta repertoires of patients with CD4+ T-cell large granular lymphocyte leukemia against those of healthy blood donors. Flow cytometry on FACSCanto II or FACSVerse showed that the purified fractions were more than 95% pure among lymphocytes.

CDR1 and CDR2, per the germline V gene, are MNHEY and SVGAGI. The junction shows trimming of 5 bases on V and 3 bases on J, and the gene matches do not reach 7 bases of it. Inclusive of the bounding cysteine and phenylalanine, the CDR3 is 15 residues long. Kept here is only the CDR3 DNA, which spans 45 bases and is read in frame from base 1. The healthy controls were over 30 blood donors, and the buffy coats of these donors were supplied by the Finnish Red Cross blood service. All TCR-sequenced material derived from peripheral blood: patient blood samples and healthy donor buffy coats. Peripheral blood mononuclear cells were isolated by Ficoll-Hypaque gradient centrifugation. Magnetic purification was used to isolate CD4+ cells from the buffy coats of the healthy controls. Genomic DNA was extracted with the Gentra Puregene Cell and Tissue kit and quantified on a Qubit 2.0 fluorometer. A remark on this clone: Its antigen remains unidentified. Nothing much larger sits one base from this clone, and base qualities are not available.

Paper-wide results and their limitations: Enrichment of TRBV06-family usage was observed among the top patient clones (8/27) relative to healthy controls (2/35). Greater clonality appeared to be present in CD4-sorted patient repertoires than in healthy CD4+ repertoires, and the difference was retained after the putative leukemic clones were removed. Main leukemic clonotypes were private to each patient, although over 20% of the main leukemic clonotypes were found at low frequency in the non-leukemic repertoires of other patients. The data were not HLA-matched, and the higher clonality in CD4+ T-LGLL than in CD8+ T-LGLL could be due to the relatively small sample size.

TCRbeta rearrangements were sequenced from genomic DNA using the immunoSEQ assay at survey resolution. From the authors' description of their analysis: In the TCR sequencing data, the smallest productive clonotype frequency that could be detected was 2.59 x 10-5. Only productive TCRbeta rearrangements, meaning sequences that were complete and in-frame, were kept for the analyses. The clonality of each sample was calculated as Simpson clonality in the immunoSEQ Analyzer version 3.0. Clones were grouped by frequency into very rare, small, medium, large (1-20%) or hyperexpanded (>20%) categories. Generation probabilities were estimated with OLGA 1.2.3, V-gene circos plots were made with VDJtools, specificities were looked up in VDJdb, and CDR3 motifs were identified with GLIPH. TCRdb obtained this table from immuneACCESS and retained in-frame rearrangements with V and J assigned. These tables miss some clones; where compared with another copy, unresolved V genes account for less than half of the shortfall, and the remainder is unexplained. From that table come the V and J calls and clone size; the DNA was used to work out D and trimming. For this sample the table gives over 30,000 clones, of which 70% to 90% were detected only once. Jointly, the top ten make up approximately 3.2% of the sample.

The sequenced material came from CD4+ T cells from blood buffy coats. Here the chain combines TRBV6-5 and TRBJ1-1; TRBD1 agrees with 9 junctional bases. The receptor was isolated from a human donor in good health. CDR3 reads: CASSPDRGGDTEAFF. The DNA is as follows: TGTGCCAGCAGTCCAGACAGGGGGGGTGACACTGAAGCTTTCTTT.